These T cell receptor beta chains were read from a single sample in a study of human T cells and chemical hapten exposure. TCRdb re-analysed the RACE reads in MiXCR, keeping a single row per CDR3 protein. The sample has about 120,000 distinct CDR3 sequences, roughly 14% seen once. Here the sequenced sample was whole blood, taken in connection with sensitization to the hapten diphenylcyclopropenone (DPC). These TCRs come from a woman younger than 30 with alopecia areata. Some clones in this sample may be carry-over from other donors' samples. The CDR3 runs from the conserved cysteine through the conserved F or W. Each record gives: V gene, J gene, clone size, CDR3 protein. Rows may omit the clone size; those that give it use once, few, many or a size class.

v_gene: TRBV5-1
j_gene: TRBJ1-1
abundance: few
CDR3aa: CASSLGLNQGSLMNTEAFF

v_gene: TRBV6-2/TRBV6-3
j_gene: TRBJ2-7
abundance: NA
CDR3aa: CATSTSLPPRYEQYF

v_gene: TRBV11-2
j_gene: TRBJ2-1
abundance: many
CDR3aa: CASSFNRNLNEQFF

v_gene: TRBV12-3/TRBV12-4
j_gene: TRBJ1-1
abundance: NA
CDR3aa: CAIDKNTEAFF

v_gene: TRBV29-1
j_gene: TRBJ2-6
abundance: many
CDR3aa: CSVGTGWSSGANVLTF

v_gene: TRBV23-1
j_gene: TRBJ1-5
abundance: NA
CDR3aa: CASSQGQLSNQPQHF

v_gene: TRBV4-3
j_gene: TRBJ2-2
abundance: NA
CDR3aa: CASRGKSNTGELFF

v_gene: TRBV13
j_gene: TRBJ2-7
abundance: few
CDR3aa: CASSRRDRTYEQYF

v_gene: TRBV20-1
j_gene: TRBJ2-3
abundance: NA
CDR3aa: CSARVAGADTQYF

v_gene: TRBV12-3/TRBV12-4
j_gene: TRBJ2-5
abundance: many
CDR3aa: CASSALTSGSKETQYF

v_gene: TRBV3-1
j_gene: TRBJ2-4
abundance: few
CDR3aa: CASSQFSNRDVNIQYF

v_gene: TRBV20-1
j_gene: TRBJ1-2
abundance: many
CDR3aa: CSANRRGQGNGYTF

v_gene: TRBV2
j_gene: TRBJ1-3
abundance: few
CDR3aa: CASTGARGNTIYF

v_gene: TRBV6-2/TRBV6-3
j_gene: TRBJ1-5
abundance: few
CDR3aa: CASSYAGDPREFNQPQHF

v_gene: TRBV11-2
j_gene: TRBJ2-4
abundance: NA
CDR3aa: CASSLDSTGVNIQYF

v_gene: TRBV29-1
j_gene: TRBJ2-3
abundance: few
CDR3aa: CSVLDLRSDTQYF

v_gene: TRBV7-9
j_gene: TRBJ2-1
abundance: NA
CDR3aa: CASTPIESSGVNEQFF

v_gene: TRBV27
j_gene: TRBJ2-5
abundance: few
CDR3aa: CASSPAGQGTQYF

v_gene: TRBV10-3
j_gene: TRBJ2-7
abundance: NA
CDR3aa: CAISESGPSYEQYF

v_gene: TRBV12-3/TRBV12-4
j_gene: TRBJ2-3
abundance: few
CDR3aa: CASSLSGHTDTQYF

v_gene: TRBV28
j_gene: TRBJ2-4
abundance: few
CDR3aa: CASSWASGGAEVKNIQYF

v_gene: TRBV4-3
j_gene: TRBJ2-3
abundance: few
CDR3aa: CASSQELRRDTQYF

v_gene: TRBV9
j_gene: TRBJ2-1
abundance: many
CDR3aa: CASSVPRLAGINEQFF

v_gene: TRBV10-1
j_gene: TRBJ1-1
abundance: few
CDR3aa: CASSGQGAAEAFF

v_gene: TRBV10-1
j_gene: TRBJ2-7
abundance: NA
CDR3aa: CASSPRPGQGFYEQYF

v_gene: TRBV5-4
j_gene: TRBJ2-7
abundance: few
CDR3aa: CASSPMGSYEQYF

v_gene: TRBV18
j_gene: TRBJ2-5
abundance: NA
CDR3aa: CASSLAIGPTETQYF

v_gene: TRBV12-5
j_gene: TRBJ1-4
abundance: NA
CDR3aa: CASGQGNEKLFF

v_gene: TRBV6-5
j_gene: TRBJ2-3
abundance: few
CDR3aa: CASSRQGDTDTQYF

v_gene: TRBV7-9
j_gene: TRBJ2-5
abundance: NA
CDR3aa: CASSLVKAGSETQYF

v_gene: TRBV6-2/TRBV6-3
j_gene: TRBJ2-7
abundance: few
CDR3aa: CASSYSKFGTKEEQYF

v_gene: TRBV9
j_gene: TRBJ2-5
abundance: many
CDR3aa: CASSVGDYLQETQYF

v_gene: TRBV9
j_gene: TRBJ2-5
abundance: many
CDR3aa: CASSVGNGGAETQYF

v_gene: TRBV12-3/TRBV12-4
j_gene: TRBJ2-7
abundance: few
CDR3aa: CASSPQSGAYYEQYF

v_gene: TRBV20-1
j_gene: TRBJ1-3
abundance: many
CDR3aa: CSVIGDPSGNTIYF

v_gene: TRBV6-6
j_gene: TRBJ1-3
abundance: few
CDR3aa: CASSYQKANDGNTIYF

v_gene: TRBV4-3
j_gene: TRBJ2-6
abundance: once
CDR3aa: CASSQDSGTGANVLTF

v_gene: TRBV20-1
j_gene: TRBJ1-5
abundance: many
CDR3aa: CSARVQGESQPQHF

v_gene: TRBV7-9
j_gene: TRBJ2-6
abundance: NA
CDR3aa: CASSLASTGANVLTF

v_gene: TRBV7-2
j_gene: TRBJ1-6
abundance: few
CDR3aa: CASSSGGWNSPLHF

v_gene: TRBV29-1
j_gene: TRBJ2-5
abundance: NA
CDR3aa: CSALMMDSRQETQYF

v_gene: TRBV20-1
j_gene: TRBJ1-5
abundance: NA
CDR3aa: CSARVTNQPQHF

v_gene: TRBV18
j_gene: TRBJ2-1
abundance: NA
CDR3aa: CASSPGQAYNEQFF

v_gene: TRBV20-1
j_gene: TRBJ2-7
abundance: NA
CDR3aa: CSASGQGDGQYF

v_gene: TRBV11-2
j_gene: TRBJ2-5
abundance: many
CDR3aa: CASSLLSSGQETQYF